A selection of T cell receptor beta chains follows, all from one sample in a study of blood T cells in healthy people across ages. TCRdb ran MiXCR on the 5' RACE reads and lists one entry per CDR3 protein. The sample lists roughly 1.4 million distinct CDR3 sequences; approximately 59% were seen once. The sample was blood. These receptor sequences come from a man in his late teens or twenties in good health. Each CDR3 is given with its conserved first and last residue. Clone size, where shown, is once, few, many, or a class for clones that have expanded.

V	size	J	length	CDR3
TRBV25-1	NA	TRBJ2-2	13	CASSDLGNGELFF
TRBV6-6	NA	TRBJ2-3	10	CASKSDTQYF
TRBV6-1	NA	TRBJ1-2	18	CAGSTVWTGNGKSYGYTF
TRBV7-2	NA	TRBJ2-2	17	CASSLARGAVSTGELFF
TRBV19	NA	TRBJ2-1	14	CASSIAASTSEQFF
TRBV6-1	few	TRBJ2-1	13	CASGTSGRNEQFF
TRBV7-9	NA	TRBJ2-3	14	CASSADRSTDTQYF
TRBV5-1	NA	TRBJ2-5	16	CASSPGTGGTQETQYF
TRBV5-1	few	TRBJ2-7	15	CASSLATGEPYEQYF
TRBV9	few	TRBJ2-7	14	CASSVGDRVYEQYF
TRBV25-1	NA	TRBJ2-1	14	CASSESGVGNEQFF
TRBV12-3/TRBV12-4	NA	TRBJ2-5	14	CASSGTSGRSTQYF
TRBV7-9	NA	TRBJ2-1	19	CASSLISSGGLGVNNEQFF
TRBV28	NA	TRBJ1-1	11	CASMAYTEAFF
TRBV6-5	NA	TRBJ2-7	13	CASSYGTSFEQYF
TRBV20-1	NA	TRBJ2-3	14	CSAQSLLWADTQYF
TRBV6-2/TRBV6-3	NA	TRBJ2-3	17	CASSYDLGPYPTDTQYF
TRBV7-2	NA	TRBJ2-1	17	CASSLGIGARPYNEQFF
TRBV13	NA	TRBJ2-3	15	CASSFPAGSTDTQYF
TRBV29-1	few	TRBJ2-7	13	CSGRVQIEGEQYF
TRBV27	NA	TRBJ2-3	16	CASSLSPLRHTDTQYF
TRBV10-3	once	TRBJ1-1	14	CAIRSPAGYTEAFF
TRBV29-1	NA	TRBJ2-7	11	CSVDEEGEQYF
TRBV7-9	NA	TRBJ2-1	16	CASSPYSGRDYNEQFF
TRBV4-1	NA	TRBJ1-1	14	CASSQVGRVSEAFF
TRBV6-5	once	NA	16	CASSSPADRYRYEQYF
TRBV4-3	NA	TRBJ2-3	18	CASSQDGGGPTSTDTQYF
TRBV2	NA	TRBJ2-2	12	CARRALTGELFF
TRBV27	NA	TRBJ2-7	13	CASSRQGWDEQYF
TRBV7-6	NA	TRBJ1-1	16	CASSHLGGGEYTEAFF
TRBV27	NA	TRBJ2-3	15	CASSSGTIDTDTQYF
TRBV29-1	NA	TRBJ2-1	12	CSTTVGNKEQFF
TRBV29-1	few	TRBJ1-2	15	CSVWGGSDREYGYTF
TRBV25-1	NA	NA	14	CASSPTRFGETQYF
TRBV27	NA	TRBJ2-5	15	CASSPILGQQETQYF
TRBV6-2/TRBV6-3	few	TRBJ2-2	14	CASSPIRTYGELFF
TRBV4-2	few	NA	13	CASSQDLGIEQYF
TRBV4-2	few	TRBJ1-5	15	CASSQGRQGNQPQHF
TRBV6-2/TRBV6-3	NA	TRBJ2-2	15	CASSWDSLNTGELFF
TRBV10-3	NA	TRBJ1-5	16	CAISEETSTSNQPQHF
TRBV9	NA	TRBJ1-1	16	CASSVTPQGWGTEAFF
TRBV6-2/TRBV6-3	NA	TRBJ2-3	14	CASSQGALGDTQYF
TRBV5-1	few	TRBJ1-2	14	CASSIGQDNYGYTF